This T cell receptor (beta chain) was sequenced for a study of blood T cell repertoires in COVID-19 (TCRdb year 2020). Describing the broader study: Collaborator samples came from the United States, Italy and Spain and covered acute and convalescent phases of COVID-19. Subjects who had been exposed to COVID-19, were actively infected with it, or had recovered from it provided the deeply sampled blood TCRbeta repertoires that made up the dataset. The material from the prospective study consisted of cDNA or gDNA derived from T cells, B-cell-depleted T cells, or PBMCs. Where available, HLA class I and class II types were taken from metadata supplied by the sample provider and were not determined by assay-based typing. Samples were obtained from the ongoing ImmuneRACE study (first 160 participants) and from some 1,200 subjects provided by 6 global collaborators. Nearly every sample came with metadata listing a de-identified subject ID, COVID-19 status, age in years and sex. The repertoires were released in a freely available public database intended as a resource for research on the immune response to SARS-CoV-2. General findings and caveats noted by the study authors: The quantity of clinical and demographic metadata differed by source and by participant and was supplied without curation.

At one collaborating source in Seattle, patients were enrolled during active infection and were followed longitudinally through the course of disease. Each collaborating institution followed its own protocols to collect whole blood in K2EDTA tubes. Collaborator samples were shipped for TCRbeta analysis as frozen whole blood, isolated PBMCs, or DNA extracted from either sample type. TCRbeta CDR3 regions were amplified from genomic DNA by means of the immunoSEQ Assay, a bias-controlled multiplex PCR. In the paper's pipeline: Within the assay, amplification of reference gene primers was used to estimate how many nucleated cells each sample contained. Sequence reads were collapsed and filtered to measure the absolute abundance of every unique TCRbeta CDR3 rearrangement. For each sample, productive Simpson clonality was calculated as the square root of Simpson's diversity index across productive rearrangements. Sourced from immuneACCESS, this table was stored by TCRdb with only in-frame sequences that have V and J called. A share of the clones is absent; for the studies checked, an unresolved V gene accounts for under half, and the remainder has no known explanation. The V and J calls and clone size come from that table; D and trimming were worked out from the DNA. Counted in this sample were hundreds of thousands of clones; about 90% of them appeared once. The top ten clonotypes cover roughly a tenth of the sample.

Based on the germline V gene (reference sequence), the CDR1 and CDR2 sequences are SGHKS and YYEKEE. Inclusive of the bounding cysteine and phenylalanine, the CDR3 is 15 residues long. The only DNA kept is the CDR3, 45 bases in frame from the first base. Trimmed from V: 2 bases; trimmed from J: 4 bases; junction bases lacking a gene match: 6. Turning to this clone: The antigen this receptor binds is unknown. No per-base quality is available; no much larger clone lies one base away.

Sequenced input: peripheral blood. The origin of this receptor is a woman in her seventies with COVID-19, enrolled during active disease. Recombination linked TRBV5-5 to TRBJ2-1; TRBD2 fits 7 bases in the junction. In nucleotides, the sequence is TGTGCCAGCAGCTTAAGCGGGACCACTTACAATGAGCAGTTCTTC. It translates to CASSLSGTTYNEQFF.